These 16 T cell receptor beta chains were sequenced from one sample in a study of cytomegalovirus exposure and HLA in healthy donors. The primer mix had 60 Vbeta and 13 Jbeta primers. Only in-frame clones appear in the TCRdb table, and some are missing; sequencing was by immunoSEQ multiplex PCR. This sample has 110,000 to 150,000 clones; approximately 80% occur once, and the top ten carry roughly 10%. What was sequenced was PBMCs. Receptors originate from a woman in her sixties in good health and CMV-seropositive.

This chain uses TRBV5-6 with TRBJ2-7; D might be TRBD1 (5 bases). Germline CDR1 is SGHDT and CDR2 is YYEEEE. Trimming pared 6 bases from V and 4 bases from J, leaving 14 bases between. The CDR3 is 13 amino acids. DNA for the CDR3: TGTGCCAGCAAGGTTGGGGCTGGGTACGAGCAGTACTTC. It yields the protein CASKVGAGYEQYF.

The rearrangement joins TRBV6-1 to TRBJ2-3; tentative D call: TRBD2 (5 bases). The CDR3 contains 13 residues. The germline V and J ends were trimmed by 6 bases and 4 bases, with 11 bases remaining between them. Germline lookup yields CDR1 MNHNS and CDR2 SASEGT. The CDR3 sequence: CASRGAAADTQYF. Here the CDR3 DNA reads TGTGCCAGCAGGGGAGCCGCTGCAGATACGCAGTATTTT.

This rearrangement joins TRBV27 to TRBJ2-3; TRBD1 agrees at 7 bases. The V gene's germline CDR1 is MNHEY and CDR2 SMNVEV (reference sequence). This CDR3 is 16 amino acids long. V trimming: 6 bases; J trimming: 1 base; junction bases outside the gene matches: 10. The CDR3 nucleotides read TGTGCCAGCAGGCTGGGAACAGGGGCTCGCACAGATACGCAGTATTTT. This translates into CASRLGTGARTDTQYF.

The chain is built from TRBV19 and TRBJ1-2; 8 bases fit TRBD1. The germline V gene encodes CDR1 LNHDA and CDR2 SQIVND (reference sequence). This CDR3 has 14 residues. Unmatched junction bases numbered 12, after V lost 8 bases and J lost 7 bases. CDR3 in DNA: TGTGCCAGTGGAGACAGGGGTCGCTCCCTTGGCTACACCTTC. Translating gives CASGDRGRSLGYTF.

In its sample, this clone was seen once. The chain has TRBV25-1 and TRBJ2-1; a possible D gene is TRBD1 (5 bases). Per the germline V gene, CDR1 is MGHDK and CDR2 is SYGVNS. The CDR3 is 13 amino acids. Trimming removed 0 bases at V and 7 bases at J, with 7 bases between. CDR3 residues: CASSEYRANEQFF. The CDR3 DNA is TGTGCCAGCAGTGAATACAGGGCTAATGAGCAGTTCTTC.

The chain employs TRBV18 and TRBJ2-2; D is undetermined. Trimming cost V 3 bases and J 4 bases, with 9 bases left between them. The germline CDR1 and CDR2 sequences are KGHSH and LQKENI. This CDR3 region has 14 residues. The CDR3 sequence is CASSPVGGTGELFF. The CDR3, as DNA: TGTGCCAGCTCACCGGTAGGCGGCACCGGGGAGCTGTTTTTT. Full variable domain (missing parts from reference TRBV18 and TRBJ2-2): NAGVMQNPRHLVRRRGQEARLRCSPMKGHSHVYWYRQLPEEGLKFMVYLQKENIIDESGMPKERFSAEFPKEGPSILRIQQVVRGDSAAYFCASSPVGGTGELFFGEGSRLTVL.

This chain's CDR3 is CASSLSSAGLAGDQTQYF. As DNA, the CDR3 is TGTGCCAGCAGCTTATCTTCGGCAGGACTAGCGGGCGACCAGACCCAGTACTTC. The genes are TRBV11-3 and TRBJ2-5; 11 nucleotides align to TRBD2. Per germline, CDR1 SGHNT and CDR2 YENEEA. With 2 bases clipped from V and 6 bases from J, the junction kept 14 bases outside the gene matches. The CDR3 spans 18 residues.

This chain uses TRBV27 with TRBJ2-3, with D possibly TRBD1 on 5 matching bases. The CDR3 runs 13 residues. The germline V and J ends were trimmed by 3 bases and 5 bases, with 9 bases remaining between them. CDR1 MNHEY and CDR2 SMNVEV come from the germline V gene (reference sequence). DNA for the CDR3: TGTGCCAGCAGTTTTGTTACAGGAGATACGCAGTATTTT. Translation gives CASSFVTGDTQYF.

The chain has TRBV21-1 and TRBJ2-7; whether TRBD1, the table's D call, matches the DNA was not checked. TRBV21-1 is a pseudogene. The CDR3 is 14 amino acids. The CDR3 sequence: CASSKRLDIHEQYF. In DNA, the CDR3 is TGTGCCAGCAGCAAAAGGCTTGACATCCACGAGCAGTACTTC.

The chain links TRBV30 to TRBJ1-1; D remains unclear. The germline CDR1 and CDR2 sequences are GTSNPN and SVGIG (reference sequence). This CDR3 contains 14 residues. V lost 4 bases and J lost 1, with 13 bases in between. CDR3 sequence: CAWNLGPGNTEAFF. CDR3 sequence (DNA): TGTGCCTGGAATCTGGGCCCTGGGAACACTGAAGCTTTCTTT.

The chain carries TRBV28 and TRBJ2-7; 8 bases align to TRBD1. Germline CDR1 MDHEN, CDR2 SYDVKM. The CDR3 is 10 residues long. CDR3 coding DNA: TGTGCTGCAGGGGGCGCAGGGCAGTACTTC. This encodes CAAGGAGQYF.

CDR3 loop: CASSFGLSGRETEAFF. The CDR3 DNA sequence: TGTGCCAGCAGCTTCGGCCTCAGTGGGCGGGAAACTGAAGCTTTCTTT. This sequence joins TRBV7-3 and TRBJ1-1; D is unclear. The CDR3 consists of 16 residues. V was clipped by 3 bases and J by 5 bases, with 19 bases between them. Germline loops: CDR1 SGHTA, CDR2 FQGTGA.

This clone was detected once. This chain uses TRBV9 with TRBJ2-1; tentative D call: TRBD1 (5 bases). Germline-derived CDR1 and CDR2 are SGDLS and YYNGEE. This CDR3 has 13 amino acids. The V end lost 3 bases, the J end lost 9 bases, and 13 bases lay between the germline ends. CDR3 region: CASSEGLSFEQFF. As DNA, the CDR3 is TGTGCCAGCAGCGAGGGGTTGAGTTTTGAGCAGTTCTTC.

The count of this clone is one. The chain joins TRBV4-3 to TRBJ1-6; the D gene is possibly TRBD1 (6 bases). CDR1 is LGHNA, CDR2 YSLEER, per germline. Trimming left V 4 bases short and J 6 bases short, with 25 bases between. The CDR3 is 19 amino acids. CDR3 protein: CASSLIRFSGGLSNSPLHF. The CDR3 DNA sequence: TGCGCCAGCAGCCTGATTAGGTTTTCGGGGGGCTTGAGTAATTCACCCCTCCACTTT.

The table lists this clone with a few counts. The V and J genes are TRBV4-1 and TRBJ1-1; D gene ambiguous. Trimming left V 3 bases short and J 1 base short, with 9 bases between. CDR3 length: 14 residues. The germline V gene encodes CDR1 MGHRA and CDR2 YSYEKL. The CDR3 DNA reads TGCGCCAGCAGCCAGGGCCCCAGGAACACTGAAGCTTTCTTT. Its translation: CASSQGPRNTEAFF.

This chain joins TRBV28 and TRBJ2-7; D gene uncertain. Trimming pared 6 bases from V and 2 bases from J, leaving 11 bases between. Per the germline V gene, CDR1 is MDHEN and CDR2 is SYDVKM. The CDR3 has 13 amino acids. CDR3 in amino acids: CASSPTQTYEQYF. The CDR3 bases are TGTGCCAGCAGCCCGACTCAGACCTACGAGCAGTACTTC.